The 23 T cell receptor beta chains listed next were all sequenced from one sample in a study of blood T cells in healthy people across ages. Together with a sample-barcoded 5' primer, a J-beta primer mix was included in a second PCR lasting about 6 to 11 cycles. TCRdb re-called the 5' RACE reads through MiXCR, storing one row per CDR3 protein. The sample has more than 1,400,000 distinct CDR3 sequences, approximately 40% seen once. Sequencing was done on a sample of blood. These receptors all stem from a woman younger than 30 in good health.

This clonotype was observed a handful of times. The chain has TRBV27 and TRBJ2-1; no firm D call. The CDR3 contains 13 residues. The V gene's germline CDR1 is MNHEY and CDR2 SMNVEV (reference sequence). The V end was cut by 5 bases, the J end by 3 bases, with 8 bases between. The CDR3 sequence is CASSTAGYNEQFF. In DNA, the CDR3 is TGTGCCAGCAGTACGGCCGGCTACAATGAGCAGTTCTTC.

This clonotype was counted a few times. This chain connects TRBV7-2 to TRBJ1-2, with 7 bases lining up with TRBD1. V shed 3 bases and J 6 bases; nucleotides not matched to a gene: 16. The CDR3 consists of 17 residues. Looked up from germline, CDR1 is SGHTA and CDR2 is FQGNSA. The CDR3 coding sequence is TGTGCCAGCAGCTTTTACCAGACTCGGGGACAGACAAATGGCTACACCTTC. This translates into CASSFYQTRGQTNGYTF.

This clonotype has a count of ten or more. In DNA form, the CDR3 reads TGTGCCAGCAGCCCGCAAACGGACAGGGCGGTTAATGGCTACACCTTC. Its protein is CASSPQTDRAVNGYTF. V is TRBV7-2 and J is TRBJ1-2; TRBD1 matches 8 bases. V dropped 5 bases and J dropped 6; count of bases not matched to a gene: 14. Germline V gene data show CDR1 as SGHTA and CDR2 as FQGNSA. The CDR3 extends over 16 amino acids.

The chain combines TRBV14 with TRBJ2-7; possibly TRBD2 for D (6 bases). Germline values: CDR1 SGHDN, CDR2 FVKESK. Trimming took 5 bases from V and 2 from J, leaving 13 bases between them. The length of the CDR3 is 14 residues. The CDR3 is CASSGREPPYEQYF. The CDR3 DNA is TGTGCCAGCAGCGGCCGGGAGCCTCCCTACGAGCAGTACTTC.

The chain joins TRBV29-1 to TRBJ2-4, with 11 bases that match TRBD2. The end of the DNA aligns better with TRBJ2-7, so the J call may be wrong. The CDR3 is made up of 15 amino acids. Germline CDR1 is SQVTM and CDR2 is ANQGSEA. The CDR3 DNA reads as TGCAGCGTTCTAACCGGGACTAGCGGAACCTACGAGCAGTACTTC. It is translated as CSVLTGTSGTYEQYF.

This clonotype occurred a few times. The chain uses TRBV20-1 and TRBJ2-1, with 7 bases fitting TRBD2. Unmatched junction bases numbered 12, after V lost 5 bases and J lost 8 bases. Germline lookup yields CDR1 DFQATT and CDR2 SNEGSKA (reference sequence). The CDR3 is 14 amino acids. The CDR3 here is CSAPLVGGLYEQFF. CDR3 sequence (DNA): TGCAGTGCTCCCCTAGTGGGAGGGTTATATGAGCAGTTCTTC.

This chain links TRBV14 with TRBJ2-7; maybe TRBD2 (6 bases). Trimming stripped 6 bases from V and 3 bases from J, with 12 bases between. From germline, CDR1 is SGHDN and CDR2 FVKESK. This CDR3 contains 13 residues. CDR3 DNA sequence: TGTGCCAGCAGTAGGGACTGGTTCTACGAGCAGTACTTC. Residues: CASSRDWFYEQYF.

Only a few counts were recorded for this clonotype. CDR3 DNA sequence: TGTGCCATCACGGCCTTCGGTGAGCAGTTCTTC. It encodes CAITAFGEQFF. The chain carries TRBV10-3 and TRBJ2-1, with D unresolved. The germline V gene encodes CDR1 ENHRY and CDR2 SYGVKD. V shed 7 bases and J shed 9 bases, with 10 bases lying between them. This CDR3 has 11 residues.

The chain couples TRBV20-1 to TRBJ1-1; 9 bases align to TRBD1. This CDR3 spans 14 amino acids. J was trimmed by 4 bases and V by 3 bases; bases with no gene match: 6. Germline V lookup: CDR1 DFQATT, CDR2 SNEGSKA (reference sequence). CDR3 nucleotides: TGCAGTGCTAGTGCTACAGGGGGCGGCACTGAAGCTTTCTTT. Protein sequence: CSASATGGGTEAFF.

This chain uses TRBV25-1 with TRBJ2-1; 7 nucleotides line up with TRBD1. Per the germline V gene, CDR1 is MGHDK and CDR2 is SYGVNS. With 2 bases clipped from V and 3 bases from J, the junction kept 4 bases outside the gene matches. The CDR3 is 15 residues long. The CDR3 DNA reads TGTGCCAGCAGTGAACGACAGGGATACTACAATGAGCAGTTCTTC. Translation: CASSERQGYYNEQFF.

The J gene is TRBJ2-3, the V gene TRBV5-1, with 12 bases fitting TRBD2. The CDR3 extends over 17 amino acids. Germline V gives CDR1 SGHRS, CDR2 YFSETQ. V shed 7 bases and J 0 bases; nucleotides not matched to a gene: 9. CDR3 coding DNA: TGCGCCAGCCGGAGACTAGCGGGGGACTCTAGCACAGATACGCAGTATTTT. Its translation: CASRRLAGDSSTDTQYF.

This clonotype has just a few counts. J is TRBJ2-5 and V is TRBV3-1; D unresolved. Trimming shortened V by 11 bases and J by 4 bases, and 11 bases separated the two germline ends. The CDR3 covers 11 residues. In germline, CDR1 is LGHDT, CDR2 YNNKEL (reference sequence). This chain's CDR3 is CAHGWGETQYF. CDR3 in DNA: TGTGCCCACGGTTGGGGAGAGACCCAGTACTTC.

This clonotype was picked up many times. A junction end diverges from the germline sequence, so it may reflect a read error. The chain has TRBV5-1 and TRBJ2-1; a possible D gene is TRBD2 (6 bases). The germline V gene has CDR1 SGHRS and CDR2 YFSETQ. The CDR3 runs to 14 residues. CDR3 nucleotide sequence: TGTGCCAGCAGCCTTCTAGCGACCTACAATGAGCAGTTCTTC. Its protein product is CASSLLATYNEQFF.

The V call is TRBV21-1, the J call TRBJ2-1; the listed D gene, TRBD1, was not tested against the DNA. TRBV21-1 is a documented pseudogene. The CDR3 is 18 amino acids. The CDR3 loop reads CASSKVVGGGRPYNEQFF. For the CDR3, the DNA is TGTGCCAGCAGCAAAGTGGTTGGGGGCGGGAGACCCTACAATGAGCAGTTCTTC.

This clonotype was counted a few times. The chain joins TRBV6-5 to TRBJ2-4, with D maybe TRBD2 (6 bases). The J call is doubtful: the DNA matches TRBJ2-5 better. Looked up from germline, CDR1 is MNHEY and CDR2 is SVGAGI. CDR3 length: 12 amino acids. CDR3 nucleotides: TGTGCCAGCAGCGGGACTCTGGAGACCCAGTACTTC. Translated: CASSGTLETQYF.

V is TRBV29-1 and J is TRBJ1-1; perhaps TRBD1 as D (5 bases). The CDR3 is made up of 14 amino acids. The V gene's germline CDR1 is SQVTM and CDR2 ANQGSEA. The V and J ends lost 8 bases and 4 bases respectively, with 20 bases between them. CDR3 sequence: CSTMGSGGGTEAFF. Written as DNA, the CDR3 is TGCAGCACTATGGGGAGCGGGGGGGGCACTGAAGCTTTCTTT.

The chain links TRBV6-5 to TRBJ2-4; no definite D call. The J call may be wrong; the DNA end is better matched by TRBJ2-7. Germline V gives CDR1 MNHEY, CDR2 SVGAGI. The CDR3 spans 15 residues. The CDR3 region is CASSYGDLNSYEQYF. The CDR3 DNA is TGTGCCAGCAGTTACGGGGATTTAAACTCCTACGAGCAGTACTTC.

The chain employs TRBV6-5 and TRBJ1-2; 7 bases line up with TRBD1. This CDR3 has 16 amino acids. Germline CDR1 MNHEY, CDR2 SVGAGI. The V segment lost 2 bases and the J segment 1 base; nucleotides outside the gene matches: 7. CDR3 protein: CASSYEGRGGNYGYTF. The CDR3 coding sequence is TGTGCCAGCAGTTACGAAGGCAGGGGGGGTAACTATGGCTACACCTTC.

The chain combines TRBV6-1 with TRBJ2-1, with a weak D call TRBD1 (6 bases). Germline CDR1 reads MNHNS; CDR2 reads SASEGT. V was pared by 7 bases and J by 5 bases, with 12 bases between. There are 13 residues in the CDR3. The chain's CDR3 is CASNTGSNNEQFF. The CDR3 DNA reads as TGTGCCAGCAATACAGGGAGCAACAATGAGCAGTTCTTC.

The V call is TRBV6-4, the J call TRBJ2-1, with 8 nucleotides matching TRBD2. Per the germline V gene, CDR1 is MRHNA and CDR2 is SNTAGT. The CDR3 is 15 residues long. V was clipped by 5 bases and J by 4 bases; unmatched bases: 7. CDR3 loop: CASSKAGVGYNEQFF. The CDR3 coding sequence is TGTGCCAGCAGTAAAGCGGGAGTAGGTTACAATGAGCAGTTCTTC.

This clonotype was found a few times. The chain links TRBV6-1 to TRBJ2-1; TRBD2 matches at 7 bases. With V trimmed by 0 bases and J by 5 bases, 10 bases remained unmatched. CDR1 and CDR2 (germline): MNHNS, SASEGT. The CDR3 has 17 residues. The CDR3 DNA follows: TGTGCCAGCAGTGAAGCAGCGTGGGCTAGCGGCCACAATGAGCAGTTCTTC. Translated: CASSEAAWASGHNEQFF.

CDR3: CAWRVLGTQFF. The CDR3 nucleotides read TGTGCCTGGAGAGTCTTGGGGACCCAGTTCTTC. The genes are TRBV30 and TRBJ2-1, with D perhaps given as TRBD1 or TRBD2 (5 bases each). CDR3 length: 11 residues. Germline V gives CDR1 GTSNPN, CDR2 SVGIG (reference sequence). The V gene lost 3 bases and the J gene lost 13 bases, with 13 bases spanning the gap.

This clonotype was detected only a few times. The chain carries TRBV6-1 and TRBJ2-4; TRBD1 agrees at 10 bases. CDR1 and CDR2 (germline): MNHNS, SASEGT. The CDR3 extends over 16 amino acids. The ends lost 6 bases at V and 6 bases at J; junction bases unmatched: 11. CDR3 nucleotides: TGTGCCAGCAGCAGCCCGACAGGGGGCGTCCCAAACATTCAGTACTTC. Its protein product is CASSSPTGGVPNIQYF.